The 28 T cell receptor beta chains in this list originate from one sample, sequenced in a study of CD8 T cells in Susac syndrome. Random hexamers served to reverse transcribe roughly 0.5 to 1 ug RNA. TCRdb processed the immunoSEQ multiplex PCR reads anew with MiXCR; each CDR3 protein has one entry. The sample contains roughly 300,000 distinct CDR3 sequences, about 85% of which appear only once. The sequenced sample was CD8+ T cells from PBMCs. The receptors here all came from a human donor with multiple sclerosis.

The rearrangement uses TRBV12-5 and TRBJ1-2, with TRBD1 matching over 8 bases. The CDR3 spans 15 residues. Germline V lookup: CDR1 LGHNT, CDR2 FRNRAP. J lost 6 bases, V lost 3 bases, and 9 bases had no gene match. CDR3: CASGLGQGGIDGYTF. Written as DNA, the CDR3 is TGTGCTAGTGGTTTAGGACAGGGAGGTATCGATGGCTACACCTTC.

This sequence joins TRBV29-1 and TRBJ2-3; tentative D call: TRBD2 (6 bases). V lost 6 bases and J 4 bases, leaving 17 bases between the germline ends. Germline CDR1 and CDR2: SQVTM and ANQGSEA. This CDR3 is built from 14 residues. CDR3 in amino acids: CSVTGEVRADTQYF. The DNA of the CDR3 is TGCAGCGTAACGGGGGAAGTAAGGGCAGATACGCAGTATTTT.

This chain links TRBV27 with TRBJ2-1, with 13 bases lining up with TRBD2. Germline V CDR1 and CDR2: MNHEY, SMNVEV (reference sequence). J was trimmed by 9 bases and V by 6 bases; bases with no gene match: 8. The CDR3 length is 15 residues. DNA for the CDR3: TGTGCCAGCAGCGAACCGGGACTAGCGGGACGTGAGCAGTTCTTC. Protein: CASSEPGLAGREQFF.

The CDR3 sequence: CASSQVREGTDTQYF. CDR3 sequence (DNA): TGTGCCAGCAGCCAGGTCCGGGAGGGCACAGATACGCAGTATTTT. The genes are TRBV14 and TRBJ2-3; 7 bases match TRBD2. Germline V gene data show CDR1 as SGHDN and CDR2 as FVKESK. CDR3 length: 15 residues. Germline trimming cut 3 bases from V and 1 base from J; bases unmatched to any gene: 4.

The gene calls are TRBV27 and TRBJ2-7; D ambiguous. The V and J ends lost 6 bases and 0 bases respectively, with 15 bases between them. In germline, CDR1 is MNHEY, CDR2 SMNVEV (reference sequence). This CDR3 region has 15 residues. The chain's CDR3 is CASSPRAGRSYEQYF. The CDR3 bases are TGTGCCAGCAGCCCCCGGGCAGGTCGCTCCTACGAGCAGTACTTC.

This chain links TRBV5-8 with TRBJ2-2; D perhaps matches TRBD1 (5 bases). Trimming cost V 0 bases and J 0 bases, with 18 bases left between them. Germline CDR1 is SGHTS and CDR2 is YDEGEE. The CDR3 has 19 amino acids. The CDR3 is CASSLARDRIRSNTGELFF. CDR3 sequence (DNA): TGTGCCAGCAGCTTGGCCCGCGACAGAATCCGTTCGAACACCGGGGAGCTGTTTTTT.

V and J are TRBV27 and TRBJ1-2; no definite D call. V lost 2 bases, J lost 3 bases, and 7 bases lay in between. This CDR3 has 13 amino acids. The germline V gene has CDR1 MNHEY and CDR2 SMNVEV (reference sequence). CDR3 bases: TGTGCCAGCAGTTTAAGCACAGACTATGGCTACACCTTC. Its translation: CASSLSTDYGYTF.

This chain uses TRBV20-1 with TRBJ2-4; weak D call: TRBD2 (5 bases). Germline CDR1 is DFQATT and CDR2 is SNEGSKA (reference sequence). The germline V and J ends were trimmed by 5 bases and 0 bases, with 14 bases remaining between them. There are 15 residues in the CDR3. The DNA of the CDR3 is TGCAGTGCTTTCCTCGCGCGGGTAGCCAAAAACATTCAGTACTTC. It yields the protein CSAFLARVAKNIQYF.

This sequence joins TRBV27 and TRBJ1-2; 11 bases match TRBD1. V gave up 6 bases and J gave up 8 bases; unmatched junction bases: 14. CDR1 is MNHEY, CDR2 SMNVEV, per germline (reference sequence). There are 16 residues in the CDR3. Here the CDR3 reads CASSPATQDRGRGYTF. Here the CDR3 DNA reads TGTGCCAGCAGCCCAGCAACCCAGGACAGGGGGCGAGGCTACACCTTC.

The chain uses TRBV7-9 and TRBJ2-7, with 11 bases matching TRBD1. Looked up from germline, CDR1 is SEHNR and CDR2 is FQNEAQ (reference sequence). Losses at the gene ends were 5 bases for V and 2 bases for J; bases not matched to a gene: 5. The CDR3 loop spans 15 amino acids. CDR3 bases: TGTGCCAGCAGCCGACCGGGACAGGGGGCCTACGAGCAGTACTTC. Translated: CASSRPGQGAYEQYF.

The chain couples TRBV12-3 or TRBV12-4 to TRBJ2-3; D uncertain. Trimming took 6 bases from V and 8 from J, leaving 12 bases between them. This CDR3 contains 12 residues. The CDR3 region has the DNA TGTGCCAGCAGCCCCGACTTACTTACGCAGTATTTT. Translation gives CASSPDLLTQYF.

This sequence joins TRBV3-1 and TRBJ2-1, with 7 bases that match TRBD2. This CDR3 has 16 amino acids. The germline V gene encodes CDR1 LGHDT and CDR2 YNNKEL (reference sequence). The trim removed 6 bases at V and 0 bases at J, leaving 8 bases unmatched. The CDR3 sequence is CASSKVAGSSYNEQFF. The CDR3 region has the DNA TGTGCCAGCAGTAAGGTAGCGGGCAGCTCCTACAATGAGCAGTTCTTC.

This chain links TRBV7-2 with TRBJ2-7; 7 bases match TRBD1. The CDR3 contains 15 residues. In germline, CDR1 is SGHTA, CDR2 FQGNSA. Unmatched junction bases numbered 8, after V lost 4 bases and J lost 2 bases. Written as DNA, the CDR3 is TGTGCCAGCAGCTCCCCGGGACAGAGCACCTACGAGCAGTACTTC. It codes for CASSSPGQSTYEQYF.

CDR3 amino acids: CASSLFPSGRVNNEQFF. The DNA of the CDR3 is TGTGCCAGCAGCTTATTTCCGAGCGGGAGGGTTAACAATGAGCAGTTCTTC. V usage is TRBV7-9 and J usage is TRBJ2-1; 10 bases agree with TRBD2. V was clipped by 2 bases and J by 5 bases; unmatched bases: 9. The CDR3 runs to 17 residues. Germline lookup yields CDR1 SEHNR and CDR2 FQNEAQ (reference sequence).

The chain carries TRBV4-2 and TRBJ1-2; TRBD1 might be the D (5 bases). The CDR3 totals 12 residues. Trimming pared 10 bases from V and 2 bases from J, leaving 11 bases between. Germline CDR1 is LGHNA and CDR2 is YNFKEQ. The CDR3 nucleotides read TGTGCCACCAGGGAACCAAACTATGGCTACACCTTC. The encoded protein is CATREPNYGYTF.

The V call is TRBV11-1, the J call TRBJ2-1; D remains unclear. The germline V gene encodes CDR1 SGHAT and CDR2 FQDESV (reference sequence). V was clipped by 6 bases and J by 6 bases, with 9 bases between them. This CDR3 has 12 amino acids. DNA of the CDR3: TGTGCCAGCAGTCCTTCCGGCAATGAGCAGTTCTTC. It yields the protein CASSPSGNEQFF.

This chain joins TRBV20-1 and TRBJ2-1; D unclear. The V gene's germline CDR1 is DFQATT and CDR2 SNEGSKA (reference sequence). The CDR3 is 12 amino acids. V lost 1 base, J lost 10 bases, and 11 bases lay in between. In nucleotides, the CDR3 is TGCAGTGCTAGAGTGGCCGGCCACGAGCAGTTCTTC. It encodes CSARVAGHEQFF.

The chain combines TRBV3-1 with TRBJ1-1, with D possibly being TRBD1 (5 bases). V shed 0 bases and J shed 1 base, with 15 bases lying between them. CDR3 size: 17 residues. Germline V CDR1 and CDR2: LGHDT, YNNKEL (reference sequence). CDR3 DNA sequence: TGTGCCAGCAGCCAAGAAGCGGGAAGGGACGGGAACACTGAAGCTTTCTTT. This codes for CASSQEAGRDGNTEAFF.

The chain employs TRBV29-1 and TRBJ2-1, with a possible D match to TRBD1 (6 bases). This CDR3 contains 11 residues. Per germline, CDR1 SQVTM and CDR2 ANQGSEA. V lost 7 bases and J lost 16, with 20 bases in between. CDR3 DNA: TGCAGCGCCTGGGACACCAAGAGATATTTCTTC. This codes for CSAWDTKRYFF.

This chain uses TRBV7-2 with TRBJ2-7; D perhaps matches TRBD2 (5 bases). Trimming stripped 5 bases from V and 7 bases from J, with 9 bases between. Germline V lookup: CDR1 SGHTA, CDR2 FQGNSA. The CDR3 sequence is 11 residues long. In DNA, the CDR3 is TGTGCCAGCAGCCGGCGAGGGGAGCAGTACTTC. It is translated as CASSRRGEQYF.

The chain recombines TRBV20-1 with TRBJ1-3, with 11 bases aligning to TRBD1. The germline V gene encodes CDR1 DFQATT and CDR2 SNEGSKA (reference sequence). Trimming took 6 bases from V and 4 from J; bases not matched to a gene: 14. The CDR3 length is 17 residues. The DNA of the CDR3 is TGCAGTGCGCCATTCACCGGGACAGGGGGATCGGGAAACACCATATATTTT. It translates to CSAPFTGTGGSGNTIYF.

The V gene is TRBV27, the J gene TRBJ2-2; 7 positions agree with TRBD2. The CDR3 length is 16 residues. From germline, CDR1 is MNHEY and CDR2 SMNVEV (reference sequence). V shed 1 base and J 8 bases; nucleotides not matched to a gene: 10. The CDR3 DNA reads TGTGCCAGCAGTTTATTTCGCGGGAGAAGTGGAGGGGAGCTGTTTTTT. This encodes CASSLFRGRSGGELFF.

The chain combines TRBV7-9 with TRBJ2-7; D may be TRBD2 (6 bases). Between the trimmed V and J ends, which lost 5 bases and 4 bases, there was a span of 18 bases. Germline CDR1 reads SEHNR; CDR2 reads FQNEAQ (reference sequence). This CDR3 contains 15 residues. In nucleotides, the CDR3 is TGTGCCAGCAGCCGCGCGGACGGGGGTATTTACGAGCAGTACTTC. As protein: CASSRADGGIYEQYF. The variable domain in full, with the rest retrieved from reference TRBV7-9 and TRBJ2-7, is DTGVSQNPRHKITKRGQNVTFRCDPISEHNRLYWYRQTLGQGPEFLTYFQNEAQLEKSRLLSDRFSAERPKGSFSTLEIQRTEQGDSAMYLCASSRADGGIYEQYFGPGTRLTVT.

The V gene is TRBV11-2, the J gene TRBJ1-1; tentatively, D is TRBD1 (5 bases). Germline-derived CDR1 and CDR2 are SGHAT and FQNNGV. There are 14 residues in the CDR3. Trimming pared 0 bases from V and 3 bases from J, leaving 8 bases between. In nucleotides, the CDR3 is TGTGCCAGCAGCTTAGATATGGGGGACACTGAAGCTTTCTTT. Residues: CASSLDMGDTEAFF.

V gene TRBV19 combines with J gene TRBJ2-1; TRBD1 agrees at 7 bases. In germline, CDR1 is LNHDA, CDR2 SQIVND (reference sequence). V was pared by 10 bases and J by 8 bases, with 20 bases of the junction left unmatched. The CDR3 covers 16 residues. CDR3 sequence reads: CATGEKGAALVDEQFF. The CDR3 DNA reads TGTGCCACCGGGGAGAAGGGGGCGGCCCTGGTGGATGAGCAGTTCTTC. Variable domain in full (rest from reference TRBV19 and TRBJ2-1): DGGITQSPKYLFRKEGQNVTLSCEQNLNHDAMYWYRQDPGQGLRLIYYSQIVNDFQKGDIAEGYSVSREKKESFPLTVTSAQKNPTAFYLCATGEKGAALVDEQFFGPGTRLTVL.

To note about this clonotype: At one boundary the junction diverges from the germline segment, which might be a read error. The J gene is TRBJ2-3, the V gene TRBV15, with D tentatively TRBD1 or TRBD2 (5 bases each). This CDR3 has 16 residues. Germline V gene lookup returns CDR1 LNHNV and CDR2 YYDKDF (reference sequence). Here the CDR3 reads CATSRGRAPSTGTQYF. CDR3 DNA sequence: TGTGCCACCAGCAGAGGCAGGGCCCCTAGCACAGGTACGCAGTATTTT.

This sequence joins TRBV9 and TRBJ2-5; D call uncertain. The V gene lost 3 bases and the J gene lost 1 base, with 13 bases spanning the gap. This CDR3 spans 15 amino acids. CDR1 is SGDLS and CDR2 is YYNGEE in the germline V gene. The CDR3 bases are TGTGCCAGCAGCGCGTTTCACAGCGCCCAAGAGACCCAGTACTTC. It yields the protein CASSAFHSAQETQYF. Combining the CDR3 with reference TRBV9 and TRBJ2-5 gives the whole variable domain DSGVTQTPKHLITATGQRVTLRCSPRSGDLSVYWYQQSLDQGLQFLIQYYNGEERAKGNILERFSAQQFPDLHSELNLSSLELGDSALYFCASSAFHSAQETQYFGPGTRLLVL.

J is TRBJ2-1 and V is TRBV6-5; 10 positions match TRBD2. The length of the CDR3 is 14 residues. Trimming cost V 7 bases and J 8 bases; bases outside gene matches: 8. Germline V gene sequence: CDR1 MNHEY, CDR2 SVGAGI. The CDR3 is CASISSGSNYEQFF. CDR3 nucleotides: TGTGCCAGCATATCTAGCGGGAGTAACTATGAGCAGTTCTTC.